The TCR beta chain under discussion was sequenced for a study of OX40 agonist ivuxolimab in advanced cancers. Study overall: An anti-OX40 (CD134) antibody with agonistic activity, ivuxolimab, was administered to patients. Each patient was given ivuxolimab into a vein every 2 weeks, at 0.01 to 10 mg/kg. Overall study findings and caveats: Among expanded peripheral T cells, antigen specificity went undetermined.

Details on this clone: Antigen unknown.

TCRdb's copy holds only in-frame clones and misses some; the assay was immunoSEQ multiplex PCR. The sample records roughly 52,000 clones, approximately 85% being singletons. The source material was CD4+ or CD8+ T cells sorted from blood, sampled in a trial of the OX40 agonist ivuxolimab. This receptor was identified in an adult with an advanced solid tumor such as melanoma, head and neck, liver or kidney cancer.

The CDR3 loop reads CASSLFNRAGSDTQYF. Here the CDR3 DNA reads TGCGCCAGCAGCTTGTTTAACAGGGCTGGGTCAGATACGCAGTATTTT. The genes are TRBV5-1 and TRBJ2-3; TRBD1 is a possible D gene (6 bases). CDR3 length equals 16 residues. Between the trimmed V and J ends, which lost 1 base and 4 bases, there was a span of 16 bases. Germline V gives CDR1 SGHRS, CDR2 YFSETQ.